The sequence of this T cell receptor (beta chain) was determined in a study of blood T cell repertoires in COVID-19. Study summary: The study drew acute and convalescent COVID-19 samples from the United States, Italy and Spain. T cells, B-cell-depleted T cells, or PBMCs supplied cDNA or gDNA.

The CDR3 runs to 13 residues. Germline loops: CDR1 LGHDT, CDR2 YNNKEL (reference sequence). Trimming took off 3 bases at V and 10 bases at J, with 13 bases between the two ends. In the authors' workflow: The authors estimated nucleated cell counts from reference gene primer amplification. Only in-frame clones appear in the TCRdb table, and some are missing; sequencing was by immunoSEQ multiplex PCR. D and trimming come from the DNA, and the V and J calls and clone size come from that table. The sample holds roughly 350,000 clones, 85% seen once. The chain is built from TRBV3-1 (or the pseudogene TRBV3-2) and TRBJ2-1, with D possibly matching TRBD2 (6 bases). The sequencing sample was made of peripheral blood. The clonotype was recovered from a woman younger than 30 with acute or convalescent COVID-19. The CDR3 reads CASSQPTGGEQFF. CDR3 nucleotide sequence: TGTGCCAGCAGCCAGCCGACCGGGGGAGAGCAGTTCTTC.